These 30 T cell receptor beta chains were sequenced from one sample in a study of blood T cell repertoires in COVID-19. Profiling relied on immunoSEQ multiplex PCR, and the TCRdb table lists in-frame clones only, not all of them. The repertoire has 50,000 to 55,000 clones, about 85% of them found once; the top ten carry 6.5%. Sample: peripheral blood. Receptors originate from a man aged 55 to 70 with acute or convalescent COVID-19.

The rearrangement joins TRBV28 to TRBJ2-4, with D possibly being TRBD2 (6 bases). Deletions cut 6 bases from V and 0 bases from J, with 18 bases between. The CDR3 sequence is 17 residues long. Germline CDR1 reads MDHEN; CDR2 reads SYDVKM. The CDR3 DNA reads TGTGCCAGCAGGGAGGGCAGGGCGAACCTAGCCAAAAACATTCAGTACTTC. Its protein is CASREGRANLAKNIQYF.

The genes are TRBV10-3 and TRBJ1-1, with 7 bases aligning to TRBD1. V trimming: 9 bases; J trimming: 9 bases; junction bases outside the gene matches: 10. Germline V gene lookup returns CDR1 ENHRY and CDR2 SYGVKD. This CDR3 comprises 12 residues. The CDR3 sequence: CAIGDSLRKAFF. DNA of the CDR3: TGTGCCATAGGGGACAGCTTGAGGAAAGCTTTCTTT.

CDR3 nucleotide sequence: TGTGCCAGCAGCGCAACCCTAGCGGGAGATGAGCAGTACTTC. It yields the protein CASSATLAGDEQYF. The rearrangement joins TRBV7-9 to TRBJ2-7; TRBD2 matches at 10 bases. CDR1 SEHNR and CDR2 FQNEAQ come from the germline V gene (reference sequence). The CDR3 totals 14 residues. V shed 5 bases and J 7 bases; nucleotides not matched to a gene: 8.

Only one count was recorded for this clone. The chain joins TRBV10-1 to TRBJ2-1; no firm D call. The CDR3 consists of 16 residues. Germline V lookup: CDR1 WNHNN, CDR2 SYGVQD (reference sequence). Trimming stripped 4 bases from V and 0 bases from J, with 13 bases between. CDR3 in amino acids: CASSASVSYSYNEQFF. In DNA, the CDR3 is TGCGCCAGCAGTGCTTCGGTGTCTTACTCCTACAATGAGCAGTTCTTC.

The chain couples TRBV7-9 to TRBJ2-3; 10 bases match TRBD1. Trimming at V came to 3 bases and at J to 2 bases, leaving 2 bases not matched to a gene. This CDR3 region has 15 residues. Germline assignment: CDR1 SEHNR and CDR2 FQNEAQ (reference sequence). CDR3 DNA sequence: TGTGCCAGCAGCTTGGGACAGGGGTACACAGATACGCAGTATTTT. It translates to CASSLGQGYTDTQYF.

The V call is TRBV10-3, the J call TRBJ1-5, with 8 bases fitting TRBD1. Germline values: CDR1 ENHRY, CDR2 SYGVKD. This CDR3 contains 14 residues. J lost 3 bases, V lost 10 bases, and 8 bases had no gene match. This CDR3 is CASSGTGSNQPQHF. The CDR3 DNA is TGTGCCAGTTCCGGGACAGGCTCCAATCAGCCCCAGCATTTT.

The chain employs TRBV2 and TRBJ2-5, with TRBD2 matching over 13 bases. With 7 bases clipped from V and 5 bases from J, the junction kept 4 bases outside the gene matches. The germline V gene has CDR1 SNHLY and CDR2 FYNNEI. The CDR3 totals 14 residues. Here the CDR3 DNA reads TGTGCCAGCACCGGACTAGCGGGAGCTGAGACCCAGTACTTC. Protein sequence: CASTGLAGAETQYF. The full variable domain, rest sourced from reference TRBV2 and TRBJ2-5, is EPEVTQTPSHQVTQMGQEVILRCVPISNHLYFYWYRQILGQKVEFLVSFYNNEISEKSEIFDDQFSVERPDGSNFTLKIRSTKLEDSAMYFCASTGLAGAETQYFGPGTRLLVL.

The rearrangement links TRBV19 to TRBJ1-5; D not certain. The V end was cut by 3 bases, the J end by 0 bases, with 6 bases between. Germline assignment: CDR1 LNHDA and CDR2 SQIVND (reference sequence). CDR3 size: 14 residues. The CDR3 protein is CASSIPNSNQPQHF. Written as DNA, the CDR3 is TGTGCCAGTAGTATCCCTAATAGCAATCAGCCCCAGCATTTT.

V and J are TRBV6-5 and TRBJ1-6; no firm D call. V was clipped by 1 base and J by 6 bases, with 10 bases between them. CDR1 is MNHEY, CDR2 SVGAGI, per germline. This CDR3 spans 15 amino acids. CDR3 amino acids: CASSYLGSPNSPLHF. CDR3 bases: TGTGCCAGCAGTTACTTGGGCAGCCCTAATTCACCCCTCCACTTT.

CDR3 bases: TGTGCCAGCAGCTCGTCTCTTACAGGGGGCCTTTCCTATGGCTACACCTTC. Translating it yields CASSSSLTGGLSYGYTF. This chain joins TRBV5-4 and TRBJ1-2, with 9 bases aligning to TRBD1. This CDR3 spans 17 amino acids. V gave up 3 bases and J gave up 4 bases; unmatched junction bases: 13. CDR1 is SGHNT, CDR2 YYREEE, per germline (reference sequence).

V is TRBV28 and J is TRBJ1-3; D call uncertain. CDR3 length: 15 residues. The V end lost 2 bases, the J end lost 4 bases, and 12 bases lay between the germline ends. Germline CDR1 reads MDHEN; CDR2 reads SYDVKM. As DNA, the CDR3 is TGTGCCAGCAGTTTAGTTGTAGGCGGGGGAAACACCATATATTTT. Translated: CASSLVVGGGNTIYF.

This clone came up once. The genes are TRBV9 and TRBJ2-3; the match to TRBD2 covers 7 bases. V shed 0 bases and J 6 bases; nucleotides not matched to a gene: 13. Germline V gene lookup returns CDR1 SGDLS and CDR2 YYNGEE. The CDR3 runs 17 residues. CDR3 DNA: TGTGCCAGCAGCGTAGTCGGGCTAGCGGCGAGCAGTGATACGCAGTATTTT. This encodes CASSVVGLAASSDTQYF.

The chain uses TRBV7-9 and TRBJ1-5, with 7 bases matching TRBD1. Trimming took 5 bases from V and 2 from J; bases not matched to a gene: 6. This CDR3 has 15 amino acids. Germline CDR1 and CDR2: SEHNR and FQNEAQ (reference sequence). CDR3 amino acids: CASSPDRFGNQPQHF. DNA for the CDR3: TGTGCCAGCAGCCCGGACAGGTTTGGCAATCAGCCCCAGCATTTT.

The V gene is TRBV19, the J gene TRBJ2-5; 9 bases agree with TRBD1. The germline V gene encodes CDR1 LNHDA and CDR2 SQIVND (reference sequence). This CDR3 has 15 residues. The J segment lost 5 bases and the V segment lost 7 bases, leaving 11 bases of the junction unmatched. The CDR3 DNA is TGTGCCAGTACCATTACAGGGGGCGCCTTGGAGACCCAGTACTTC. Protein product: CASTITGGALETQYF.

This chain links TRBV27 with TRBJ1-2; perhaps TRBD1 as D (6 bases). The CDR3 loop spans 16 amino acids. CDR1 and CDR2 (germline): MNHEY, SMNVEV (reference sequence). V lost 3 bases, J lost 2 bases, and 16 bases lay in between. Written as DNA, the CDR3 is TGTGCCAGCAGTTTTAGGGGTGGGGGGGCGAACTATGGCTACACCTTC. Protein sequence: CASSFRGGGANYGYTF.

The CDR3 loop is CASSPRTSGGGEQFF. The CDR3 nucleotides read TGTGCCAGCAGCCCCCGGACTAGCGGGGGCGGTGAGCAGTTCTTC. The gene calls are TRBV7-8 and TRBJ2-1; 13 bases fit TRBD2. This CDR3 region has 15 residues. Germline assignment: CDR1 SGHVS and CDR2 FQNEAQ. V gave up 5 bases and J gave up 9 bases; unmatched junction bases: 7.

The CDR3 loop is CSVAGVWGTEAFF. For the CDR3, the DNA is TGCAGCGTCGCAGGGGTTTGGGGCACTGAAGCTTTCTTT. The chain joins TRBV29-1 to TRBJ1-1, with D possibly matching TRBD1 (6 bases). The CDR3 has 13 residues. The ends were cut back, 6 bases at V and 4 bases at J, with 15 bases in the middle. Germline CDR1 and CDR2: SQVTM and ANQGSEA.

J is TRBJ2-1 and V is TRBV30; TRBD1 is a possible D gene (5 bases). Per the germline V gene, CDR1 is GTSNPN and CDR2 is SVGIG (reference sequence). V was clipped by 4 bases and J by 9 bases, with 16 bases between them. There are 13 residues in the CDR3. The CDR3 sequence is CAWKGVPRSEQFF. The DNA for the CDR3 is TGTGCCTGGAAAGGGGTCCCACGCAGTGAGCAGTTCTTC.

The chain couples TRBV3-1 (or the pseudogene TRBV3-2) to TRBJ1-2; TRBD1 aligns across 9 bases. Germline V lookup: CDR1 LGHDT, CDR2 YNNKEL (reference sequence). This CDR3 is 15 amino acids long. With 1 base clipped from V and 7 bases from J, the junction kept 7 bases outside the gene matches. The CDR3 nucleotides read TGTGCCAGCAGCCAAGTCACAGGGGGCGCGTCTGGCTACACCTTC. The encoded protein is CASSQVTGGASGYTF.

The CDR3 spells CASSLDGDMEQYF. The DNA of the CDR3 is TGTGCCAGCAGCTTAGATGGGGACATGGAGCAGTACTTC. This chain uses TRBV11-3 with TRBJ2-7; D may be TRBD1 (6 bases). The CDR3 length is 13 residues. The V end was cut by 0 bases, the J end by 7 bases, with 10 bases between. The germline gives CDR1 SGHNT, CDR2 YENEEA.

Only a few counts were recorded for this clone. V is TRBV14 and J is TRBJ2-2; 7 positions agree with TRBD2. Looked up from germline, CDR1 is SGHDN and CDR2 is FVKESK. Trimming cost V 2 bases and J 6 bases; bases outside gene matches: 6. This CDR3 region has 15 residues. This CDR3 is CASSQLQGGAGELFF. The CDR3 nucleotides are TGTGCCAGCAGCCAACTCCAGGGAGGGGCCGGGGAGCTGTTTTTT.

This rearrangement joins TRBV20-1 to TRBJ1-1; D gene unclear. V lost 6 bases and J 1 base, leaving 6 bases between the germline ends. This CDR3 contains 11 residues. Germline loops: CDR1 DFQATT, CDR2 SNEGSKA (reference sequence). The CDR3 reads CSAGTNTEAFF. In nucleotides, the CDR3 is TGCAGTGCGGGCACGAACACTGAAGCTTTCTTT.

As regards this clone: The sample contains more than one DNA sequence encoding this CDR3. J is TRBJ2-1 and V is TRBV9; 8 bases are a match to TRBD2. V lost 0 bases to trimming and J lost 0 bases; unmatched junction nucleotides: 2. From germline, CDR1 is SGDLS and CDR2 YYNGEE. The CDR3 spans 16 residues. CDR3 sequence (DNA): TGTGCCAGCAGCGTAGCGAGCGGGGGCTCCTACAATGAGCAGTTCTTC. Amino acids: CASSVASGGSYNEQFF. Full variable domain (rest looked up from reference TRBV9 and TRBJ2-1): DSGVTQTPKHLITATGQRVTLRCSPRSGDLSVYWYQQSLDQGLQFLIQYYNGEERAKGNILERFSAQQFPDLHSELNLSSLELGDSALYFCASSVASGGSYNEQFFGPGTRLTVL.

The CDR3 sequence: CASSLVGGRFVGELFF. CDR3 bases: TGTGCCAGCAGCTTGGTGGGCGGGAGATTTGTCGGGGAGCTGTTTTTT. This chain uses TRBV7-8 with TRBJ2-2; 7 bases are a match to TRBD2. V gave up 3 bases and J gave up 7 bases; unmatched junction bases: 11. The CDR3 totals 16 residues. Germline loops: CDR1 SGHVS, CDR2 FQNEAQ.

The chain has TRBV18 and TRBJ2-5, with 8 bases lining up with TRBD2. Germline V gene data show CDR1 as KGHSH and CDR2 as LQKENI. The CDR3 loop spans 15 amino acids. After removal of 5 bases from V and 3 bases from J, the junction contained 8 bases not matched to a gene. In DNA form, the CDR3 reads TGTGCCAGCTCATTCTACGGGAGGGGGGAAGAGACCCAGTACTTC. Protein: CASSFYGRGEETQYF. Variable domain in full (rest from reference TRBV18 and TRBJ2-5): NAGVMQNPRHLVRRRGQEARLRCSPMKGHSHVYWYRQLPEEGLKFMVYLQKENIIDESGMPKERFSAEFPKEGPSILRIQQVVRGDSAAYFCASSFYGRGEETQYFGPGTRLLVL.

In this sample, this clone turned up a few times. The rearrangement uses TRBV10-2 and TRBJ2-2, with 8 positions matching TRBD1. Losses at the gene ends were 7 bases for V and 7 bases for J; bases not matched to a gene: 5. The CDR3 runs 13 residues. CDR1 and CDR2 from the germline V gene are WSHSY and SAAADI. The CDR3 spells CASNGQGLGELFF. In nucleotides, the CDR3 is TGCGCCAGCAACGGACAGGGTCTCGGGGAGCTGTTTTTT.

The rearrangement uses TRBV5-4 and TRBJ2-5; D ambiguous. Germline CDR1 SGHNT, CDR2 YYREEE (reference sequence). CDR3 size: 14 residues. The V gene lost 3 bases and the J gene lost 1 base, with 10 bases spanning the gap. The CDR3 is CASSSPAGQETQYF. As DNA, the CDR3 is TGTGCCAGCAGCTCCCCCGCCGGCCAAGAGACCCAGTACTTC. Based on the CDR3 plus reference TRBV5-4 and TRBJ2-5, the full variable domain is ETGVTQSPTHLIKTRGQQVTLRCSSQSGHNTVSWYQQALGQGPQFIFQYYREEENGRGNFPPRFSGLQFPNYSSELNVNALELDDSALYLCASSSPAGQETQYFGPGTRLLVL.

This clone has more than one count but fewer than ten. This rearrangement joins TRBV18 to TRBJ1-4, with D maybe TRBD1 (6 bases). Per the germline V gene, CDR1 is KGHSH and CDR2 is LQKENI. V lost 4 bases to trimming and J lost 4 bases, with 7 bases between them. The CDR3 runs to 13 residues. The DNA for the CDR3 is TGTGCCAGCTCACGGGGGCGTAATGAAAAACTGTTTTTT. Translating gives CASSRGRNEKLFF.

The chain is built from TRBV5-1 and TRBJ2-5, with 9 positions matching TRBD1. The CDR3 has 14 residues. With V trimmed by 5 bases and J by 5 bases, 7 bases remained unmatched. In germline, CDR1 is SGHRS, CDR2 YFSETQ. CDR3 protein: CASRGTGGLETQYF. CDR3 in DNA: TGCGCCAGCAGGGGTACAGGGGGCTTGGAGACCCAGTACTTC. Based on the CDR3 plus reference TRBV5-1 and TRBJ2-5, the full variable domain is KAGVTQTPRYLIKTRGQQVTLSCSPISGHRSVSWYQQTPGQGLQFLFEYFSETQRNKGNFPGRFSGRQFSNSRSEMNVSTLELGDSALYLCASRGTGGLETQYFGPGTRLLVL.

The chain's CDR3 is CASRRTGNDEQYF. In nucleotides, the CDR3 is TGCGCCAGCAGAAGGACAGGGAACGACGAGCAGTACTTC. The genes are TRBV10-1 and TRBJ2-7; the match to TRBD1 covers 8 bases. V lost 6 bases and J lost 5; bases outside the gene matches: 6. CDR1 WNHNN and CDR2 SYGVQD come from the germline V gene (reference sequence). The CDR3 contains 13 residues.